This T cell receptor beta chain was found in a study of blood T cell repertoires in COVID-19. Study information: Specimens from acute and convalescent COVID-19 originated in the United States, Italy and Spain. T cells, B-cell-depleted T cells, or PBMCs provided the cDNA or gDNA that served as material.

From germline, CDR1 is SGHRS and CDR2 YFSETQ. CDR3 length: 15 amino acids. V was pared by 3 bases and J by 5 bases, with 5 bases of the junction left unmatched. In the study's own analysis: Amplified reference gene primers provided the basis for estimating nucleated cell counts. Profiling relied on immunoSEQ multiplex PCR, and the TCRdb table lists in-frame clones only, not all of them. The V and J calls and clone size are taken from that table; D and trimming were inferred from the DNA. Of 200,000 to 300,000 clones listed, approximately 82% are singletons. The receptor comes from a man younger than 45 who had recovered from COVID-19. This chain joins TRBV5-1 and TRBJ2-1; 10 bases map to TRBD2. Sequenced material: peripheral blood. CDR3 nucleotide sequence: TGCGCCAGCAGCTGGCTAGCGGGGGTAAACAATGAGCAGTTCTTC. Translating gives CASSWLAGVNNEQFF.